One and the same sample provided the 8 T cell receptor beta chains below, sequenced in a study of beta chain features in type 1 diabetes. Expressed TCRB transcripts were sequenced because the isolated RNA had all been reverse transcribed beforehand. Sequencing used immunoSEQ multiplex PCR; TCRdb keeps in-frame clones, though not all of them. The sample carries 300,000 to 450,000 clones, over 9% recorded once. Their cognate antigens are unknown. General study findings and limits: Moderate yet significant TCRB CDR3 shortening was seen in Type 1 diabetes patients in all four CD4+ subsets.

Sequenced material: central memory CD4+ T cells from blood. Receptors were obtained from a man aged 25-45 years with type 1 diabetes.

This chain connects TRBV11-2 to TRBJ2-7, with 9 positions matching TRBD2. Losses at the gene ends were 4 bases for V and 3 bases for J; bases not matched to a gene: 4. Germline CDR1 SGHAT, CDR2 FQNNGV. The CDR3 is 14 residues long. Written as DNA, the CDR3 is TGTGCCAGCAGCTCCATAGCGGGGGTCTACGAGCAGTACTTC. It yields the protein CASSSIAGVYEQYF.

This sequence joins TRBV6-5 and TRBJ1-3; 7 bases map to TRBD1. This CDR3 has 14 residues. Germline CDR1 and CDR2: MNHEY and SVGAGI. V shed 5 bases and J 4 bases; nucleotides not matched to a gene: 5. For the CDR3, the DNA is TGTGCCAGCAGTGACAGACAGGGAGGAAACACCATATATTTT. Its protein is CASSDRQGGNTIYF.

There are a few counts of this clone. Sequence at one end of the junction differs from germline and may be a read error. V and J are TRBV5-4 and TRBJ2-5, with D unresolved. The germline CDR1 and CDR2 sequences are SGHNT and YYREEE (reference sequence). CDR3 size: 14 residues. In nucleotides, the CDR3 is TGTGCCAGCAGCTTGGAGTCAGGTCAAGGGACCCAGTACTTC. This sequence encodes CASSLESGQGTQYF.

The chain recombines TRBV7-9 with TRBJ2-7; 8 bases are a match to TRBD2. Germline values: CDR1 SEHNR, CDR2 FQNEAQ (reference sequence). The CDR3 runs to 14 residues. J lost 4 bases, V lost 5 bases, and 7 bases had no gene match. The CDR3, as DNA: TGTGCCAGCAGCCTCCAAGCGGGAGATTACGAGCAGTACTTC. Protein sequence: CASSLQAGDYEQYF. Full variable domain (outside the CDR3, taken from reference TRBV7-9 and TRBJ2-7): DTGVSQNPRHKITKRGQNVTFRCDPISEHNRLYWYRQTLGQGPEFLTYFQNEAQLEKSRLLSDRFSAERPKGSFSTLEIQRTEQGDSAMYLCASSLQAGDYEQYFGPGTRLTVT.

CDR3 loop: CASRDRGVSYEQYF. In nucleotides, the CDR3 is TGTGCCAGCAGGGACAGGGGAGTCTCCTACGAGCAGTACTTC. This chain connects TRBV6-1 to TRBJ2-7; 9 positions match TRBD1. This CDR3 comprises 14 residues. Germline CDR1 and CDR2: MNHNS and SASEGT. Trimming removed 6 bases from V and 0 bases from J; junction bases left unmatched: 3.

Ten or more counts support this clone. CDR3 DNA sequence: TGCGCCAGCAGCCGGAAGGAACGGGCGGTTGAAAAACTGTTTTTT. This gives the protein CASSRKERAVEKLFF. The chain uses TRBV4-3 and TRBJ1-4, with D uncertain. Germline V gives CDR1 LGHNA, CDR2 YSLEER. Trimming took off 4 bases at V and 7 bases at J, with 16 bases between the two ends. The CDR3 length is 15 residues.

This clone showed up just a few times. The chain uses TRBV9 and TRBJ2-5, with TRBD2 matching over 7 bases. Germline V gene sequence: CDR1 SGDLS, CDR2 YYNGEE. This CDR3 is 15 amino acids long. The ends lost 0 bases at V and 0 bases at J; junction bases unmatched: 2. CDR3 sequence (DNA): TGTGCCAGCAGCGTAGTCGGGGGGTACCAAGAGACCCAGTACTTC. It translates to CASSVVGGYQETQYF.

This clone has only a few counts. The chain combines TRBV7-2 with TRBJ1-1; 8 bases are a match to TRBD1. This CDR3 is 13 amino acids long. V shed 5 bases and J 4 bases; nucleotides not matched to a gene: 3. Germline values: CDR1 SGHTA, CDR2 FQGNSA. CDR3 loop: CASSRTGRTEAFF. The CDR3 DNA sequence: TGTGCCAGCAGCCGGACAGGGCGCACTGAAGCTTTCTTT.